Presented here are 20 T cell receptor beta chains from one specimen sequenced in a study of OX40 agonist ivuxolimab in advanced cancers. Using immunoSEQ multiplex PCR, the repertoire was profiled, and TCRdb retains in-frame clones only, with some absent. Of tens of thousands of clones in the sample, about three quarters were seen once. The material was CD4+ or CD8+ T cells sorted from blood, obtained in a trial of the OX40 agonist ivuxolimab. The receptors here all came from an adult with an advanced solid tumor such as melanoma, head and neck, liver or kidney cancer.

The chain has TRBV6-1 and TRBJ1-5; D is perhaps TRBD1 (5 bases). Trimming took 5 bases from V and 2 from J, leaving 10 bases between them. This CDR3 has 14 residues. Per germline, CDR1 MNHNS and CDR2 SASEGT. CDR3 amino acids: CASSRGIGNQPQHF. DNA for the CDR3: TGTGCCAGCAGTCGGGGCATCGGCAATCAGCCCCAGCATTTT.

This chain joins TRBV4-1 and TRBJ1-5, with D maybe TRBD1 (6 bases). CDR1 is MGHRA and CDR2 is YSYEKL in the germline V gene. Trimming took 1 base from V and 0 from J, leaving 10 bases between them. This CDR3 spans 16 amino acids. The CDR3 DNA reads TGCGCCAGCAGCCAAGCGGGCAGGGGTAGCAATCAGCCCCAGCATTTT. Translation gives CASSQAGRGSNQPQHF.

The chain links TRBV7-8 to TRBJ1-6; weak D call: TRBD1 (5 bases). The V end lost 1 base, the J end lost 10 bases, and 11 bases lay between the germline ends. Germline V gene data show CDR1 as SGHVS and CDR2 as FQNEAQ. The CDR3 is 14 amino acids. The CDR3, as DNA: TGTGCCAGCAGCTTAGATAGGGGAGGGTCACCCCTCCACTTT. Translation: CASSLDRGGSPLHF.

This clone was counted a few times. This chain links TRBV27 with TRBJ1-2; possible D gene TRBD1, 5 bases. The V gene's germline CDR1 is MNHEY and CDR2 SMNVEV (reference sequence). The V end lost 6 bases, the J end lost 0 bases, and 20 bases lay between the germline ends. This CDR3 region has 17 residues. CDR3 DNA sequence: TGTGCCAGCAGCGCCTGGCCCCGGGACTGGGCTAACTATGGCTACACCTTC. Protein sequence: CASSAWPRDWANYGYTF.

V gene TRBV6-6 combines with J gene TRBJ1-5; the match to TRBD1 covers 9 bases. The trim removed 6 bases at V and 4 bases at J, leaving 10 bases unmatched. The CDR3 contains 16 residues. Germline CDR1 and CDR2: MNHNY and SVGAGI (reference sequence). CDR3 nucleotide sequence: TGTGCCAGCAGCCGGGACAGGGCCTCTGAAAATCAGCCCCAGCATTTT. It codes for CASSRDRASENQPQHF.

The V call is TRBV15, the J call TRBJ2-7; 8 bases map to TRBD1. V lost 0 bases and J lost 9; bases outside the gene matches: 16. The CDR3 loop spans 17 amino acids. The V gene's germline CDR1 is LNHNV and CDR2 YYDKDF (reference sequence). For the CDR3, the DNA is TGTGCCACCAGCAGAGATCCGACAGGGGCCCCTGGGAGCGGGCAGTACTTC. This codes for CATSRDPTGAPGSGQYF.

The rearrangement uses TRBV18 and TRBJ2-2, with 10 positions matching TRBD2. Germline-derived CDR1 and CDR2 are KGHSH and LQKENI. The CDR3 is made up of 16 amino acids. The V segment lost 6 bases and the J segment 3 bases; nucleotides outside the gene matches: 7. CDR3 coding DNA: TGTGCCAGCTCCCCCATCGGGACTAGCGACACCGGGGAGCTGTTTTTT. Protein: CASSPIGTSDTGELFF.

The chain recombines TRBV7-9 with TRBJ2-3, with 7 bases aligning to TRBD2. This CDR3 region has 16 residues. In germline, CDR1 is SEHNR, CDR2 FQNEAQ (reference sequence). Trimming at V came to 5 bases and at J to 0 bases, leaving 8 bases not matched to a gene. CDR3 DNA sequence: TGTGCCAGCAGCCTTAGCGGGTGGGGTAGCACAGATACGCAGTATTTT. It yields the protein CASSLSGWGSTDTQYF.

The chain carries TRBV5-1 and TRBJ2-1, with TRBD2 identical over 14 bases. The ends lost 3 bases at V and 8 bases at J; junction bases unmatched: 7. Germline CDR1 SGHRS, CDR2 YFSETQ. The CDR3 has 16 amino acids. CDR3 bases: TGCGCCAGCAGCTCCGGACTAGCGGGGGGCTGGTATGAGCAGTTCTTC. This encodes CASSSGLAGGWYEQFF.

This sequence joins TRBV18 and TRBJ2-3; a possible D gene is TRBD2 (5 bases). CDR1 KGHSH and CDR2 LQKENI come from the germline V gene. This CDR3 spans 12 amino acids. With 2 bases removed from V and 8 bases from J, the gap between germline ends came to 8 bases. The CDR3 sequence: CASSPASPTQYF. In DNA, the CDR3 is TGTGCCAGCTCACCAGCTAGCCCTACGCAGTATTTT. Full variable domain (rest looked up from reference TRBV18 and TRBJ2-3): NAGVMQNPRHLVRRRGQEARLRCSPMKGHSHVYWYRQLPEEGLKFMVYLQKENIIDESGMPKERFSAEFPKEGPSILRIQQVVRGDSAAYFCASSPASPTQYFGPGTRLTVL.

This clone showed up just a few times. The chain employs TRBV2 and TRBJ1-1, with TRBD1 as a possible D gene (6 bases). Between the trimmed V and J ends, which lost 4 bases and 10 bases, there was a span of 10 bases. The CDR3 sequence is 11 residues long. CDR1 is SNHLY, CDR2 FYNNEI, per germline. The CDR3 nucleotides read TGTGCCAGCAGTGGGGGACACGCAGCTTTCTTT. This gives the protein CASSGGHAAFF.

The chain uses TRBV15 and TRBJ1-2; TRBD1 matches 7 bases. CDR3 length equals 17 residues. Germline CDR1 reads LNHNV; CDR2 reads YYDKDF (reference sequence). The V gene end was trimmed by 1 base and the J gene end by 5 bases; junction bases not matched to a gene: 13. The CDR3 bases are TGTGCCACCAGCAGAGGGGACAGTTCTCCCCAAGGTTATGGCTACACCTTC. Translated, it gives CATSRGDSSPQGYGYTF.

V usage is TRBV11-2 and J usage is TRBJ2-4; 9 positions match TRBD1. The CDR3 has 14 residues. After removal of 9 bases from V and 5 bases from J, the junction contained 8 bases not matched to a gene. The V gene's germline CDR1 is SGHAT and CDR2 FQNNGV. DNA of the CDR3: TGTGCCAGTGCCAACAGGGGGCGGGAAAACATTCAGTACTTC. Its protein is CASANRGRENIQYF.

The rearrangement links TRBV2 to TRBJ1-3; 9 positions match TRBD1. The CDR3 spans 14 residues. Losses at the gene ends were 6 bases for V and 7 bases for J; bases not matched to a gene: 7. Germline values: CDR1 SNHLY, CDR2 FYNNEI. The CDR3 nucleotides read TGTGCCAGCAGGGTGGGACAGGGTTTGAACACCATATATTTT. Translation gives CASRVGQGLNTIYF.

The gene calls are TRBV28 and TRBJ2-1, with a weak D call TRBD2 (5 bases). Trimming stripped 5 bases from V and 4 bases from J, with 18 bases between. Germline lookup yields CDR1 MDHEN and CDR2 SYDVKM. The CDR3 spans 16 residues. CDR3: CASSPIGIGLYNEQFF. CDR3 DNA: TGTGCCAGCAGTCCGATCGGGATTGGATTATACAATGAGCAGTTCTTC.

CDR3 nucleotide sequence: TGTGCCACCTTTGCTGGGACATGGGAGACCCAGTACTTC. It specifies CATFAGTWETQYF. This chain uses TRBV6-1 with TRBJ2-5, with a weak D call TRBD1 (6 bases). Germline V gives CDR1 MNHNS, CDR2 SASEGT. CDR3 length: 13 residues. Trimming took off 10 bases at V and 5 bases at J, with 17 bases between the two ends.

The chain recombines TRBV5-6 with TRBJ2-1; 14 nucleotides match TRBD2. With V trimmed by 4 bases and J by 6 bases, 12 bases remained unmatched. Germline assignment: CDR1 SGHDT and CDR2 YYEEEE. The CDR3 has 18 residues. CDR3 sequence reads: CASSRRTSGRNFVNEQFF. The CDR3 coding sequence is TGTGCCAGCAGCCGGAGGACTAGCGGGAGGAATTTTGTCAATGAGCAGTTCTTC.

The rearrangement links TRBV4-1 to TRBJ2-1, with TRBD2 identical over 9 bases. The germline V gene has CDR1 MGHRA and CDR2 YSYEKL. This CDR3 contains 14 residues. Trimming cost V 1 base and J 9 bases; bases outside gene matches: 4. The CDR3 protein is CASSQVAGATEQFF. Here the CDR3 DNA reads TGCGCCAGCAGCCAAGTAGCGGGAGCTACTGAGCAGTTCTTC.

This chain links TRBV4-2 with TRBJ1-2; no reliable D call. This CDR3 is 15 amino acids long. Germline CDR1 LGHNA, CDR2 YNFKEQ. With 0 bases removed from V and 4 bases from J, the gap between germline ends came to 12 bases. This CDR3 is CASSQDRRESYGYTF. DNA of the CDR3: TGTGCCAGCAGCCAAGATAGGAGGGAGAGCTATGGCTACACCTTC.

The gene calls are TRBV5-1 and TRBJ2-7; possible D gene TRBD1, 5 bases. Germline assignment: CDR1 SGHRS and CDR2 YFSETQ. This CDR3 region has 15 residues. V was clipped by 0 bases and J by 5 bases, with 15 bases between them. DNA for the CDR3: TGCGCCAGCAGCTTGGCCAGGCAGGGTGTCGACGAGCAGTACTTC. This encodes CASSLARQGVDEQYF. Based on the CDR3 plus reference TRBV5-1 and TRBJ2-7, the full variable domain is KAGVTQTPRYLIKTRGQQVTLSCSPISGHRSVSWYQQTPGQGLQFLFEYFSETQRNKGNFPGRFSGRQFSNSRSEMNVSTLELGDSALYLCASSLARQGVDEQYFGPGTRLTVT.